The 17 T cell receptor beta chains in this list originate from one sample, sequenced in a study of OX40 agonist ivuxolimab in advanced cancers. Libraries were prepared by immunoSEQ multiplex PCR; TCRdb keeps only in-frame clonotypes and omits some of them. The sample consists of roughly 72,000 clones, roughly 80% of them appearing once. Here the sequenced sample was CD4+ or CD8+ T cells sorted from blood, taken in a trial of the OX40 agonist ivuxolimab. Source of these receptors: an adult with an advanced solid tumor such as melanoma, head and neck, liver or kidney cancer.

The V and J genes are TRBV5-6 and TRBJ1-2, with a tentative D call TRBD1 (5 bases). The germline CDR1 and CDR2 sequences are SGHDT and YYEEEE. V shed 2 bases and J shed 0 bases, with 11 bases lying between them. The CDR3 extends over 15 amino acids. The CDR3 region has the DNA TGTGCCAGCAGCTTCTCACTAGGGGCTAACTATGGCTACACCTTC. Its protein is CASSFSLGANYGYTF.

This clone was picked up one time. The chain links TRBV29-1 to TRBJ2-3, with 8 nucleotides matching TRBD2. The CDR3 is 15 amino acids. CDR1 and CDR2 (germline): SQVTM, ANQGSEA. Trimming at V came to 4 bases and at J to 5 bases, leaving 11 bases not matched to a gene. The CDR3 loop reads CSVGGSGTRRDTQYF. CDR3 nucleotides: TGCAGCGTTGGTGGTTCCGGGACTAGAAGAGATACGCAGTATTTT.

V gene TRBV5-5 combines with J gene TRBJ1-4; D remains unclear. The germline V gene has CDR1 SGHKS and CDR2 YYEKEE (reference sequence). V was trimmed by 3 bases and J by 8 bases, leaving 8 bases between them. The CDR3 sequence is 12 residues long. As DNA, the CDR3 is TGTGCCAGCAGCTCGGCGTTGGAAAAACTGTTTTTT. It translates to CASSSALEKLFF.

The chain joins TRBV7-8 to TRBJ1-1, with a tentative D call TRBD1 (5 bases). This CDR3 contains 18 residues. Deletions cut 4 bases from V and 5 bases from J, with 26 bases between. Germline values: CDR1 SGHVS, CDR2 FQNEAQ. CDR3 sequence: CASSSTSKTTGRGTEAFF. In DNA, the CDR3 is TGTGCCAGCAGCTCAACATCGAAAACCACAGGAAGGGGTACTGAAGCTTTCTTT.

This chain's CDR3 is CSVTGGANEKLFF. DNA of the CDR3: TGCAGCGTGACGGGGGGCGCGAATGAAAAACTGTTTTTT. J is TRBJ1-4 and V is TRBV29-1, with TRBD1 as a possible D gene (6 bases). V was pared by 6 bases and J by 5 bases, with 13 bases between. The germline CDR1 and CDR2 sequences are SQVTM and ANQGSEA. The CDR3 has 13 residues. The variable domain in full, completed from reference TRBV29-1 and TRBJ1-4, reads SAVISQKPSRDICQRGTSLTIQCQVDSQVTMMFWYRQQPGQSLTLIATANQGSEATYESGFVIDKFPISRPNLTFSTLTVSNMSPEDSSIYLCSVTGGANEKLFFGSGTQLSVL.

The chain employs TRBV5-1 and TRBJ2-7, with 7 bases aligning to TRBD1. Germline lookup yields CDR1 SGHRS and CDR2 YFSETQ. Unmatched junction bases numbered 4, after V lost 0 bases and J lost 4 bases. The CDR3 contains 14 residues. The CDR3 sequence: CASSLAGQKYEQYF. CDR3 nucleotide sequence: TGCGCCAGCAGCTTGGCGGGACAGAAATACGAGCAGTACTTC. The full variable domain, completed using reference TRBV5-1 and TRBJ2-7, is KAGVTQTPRYLIKTRGQQVTLSCSPISGHRSVSWYQQTPGQGLQFLFEYFSETQRNKGNFPGRFSGRQFSNSRSEMNVSTLELGDSALYLCASSLAGQKYEQYFGPGTRLTVT.

The chain employs TRBV15 and TRBJ1-2; 8 positions agree with TRBD1. Germline values: CDR1 LNHNV, CDR2 YYDKDF (reference sequence). With V trimmed by 3 bases and J by 8 bases, 8 bases remained unmatched. The CDR3 sequence is 14 residues long. The CDR3 coding sequence is TGTGCCACCAGCAGGGATACAGGGGGAGGAGGCTACACCTTC. Protein sequence: CATSRDTGGGGYTF.

The rearrangement joins TRBV20-1 to TRBJ1-5, with D unclear. Deletions cut 6 bases from V and 6 bases from J, with 9 bases between. The CDR3 totals 11 residues. Germline lookup yields CDR1 DFQATT and CDR2 SNEGSKA (reference sequence). In DNA form, the CDR3 reads TGCAGTGCAGCGGTAGGTCAGCCCCAGCATTTT. Translating it yields CSAAVGQPQHF.

This clone showed up just once. The V gene is TRBV6-6, the J gene TRBJ2-7; 11 bases line up with TRBD1. The CDR3 length is 15 residues. Germline V gives CDR1 MNHNY, CDR2 SVGAGI (reference sequence). After removal of 4 bases from V and 6 bases from J, the junction contained 8 bases not matched to a gene. The CDR3 loop is CASSSSGQGAFEQYF. The CDR3 DNA is TGTGCCAGCAGTTCCTCCGGACAGGGGGCGTTCGAGCAGTACTTC.

This chain links TRBV7-2 with TRBJ1-1, with D hard to call. The CDR3 sequence is 13 residues long. CDR1 SGHTA and CDR2 FQGNSA come from the germline V gene. The V gene lost 3 bases and the J gene lost 5 bases, with 10 bases spanning the gap. The CDR3 DNA reads as TGTGCCAGCAGCTTTGGTCCGGGGACTGAAGCTTTCTTT. Its translation: CASSFGPGTEAFF.

V is TRBV7-2 and J is TRBJ2-7; no definite D call. Per the germline V gene, CDR1 is SGHTA and CDR2 is FQGNSA. The CDR3 consists of 13 residues. Trimming left V 5 bases short and J 3 bases short, with 11 bases between. In DNA form, the CDR3 reads TGTGCCAGCAGCGCACAACCGGGCTACGAGCAGTACTTC. Amino acids: CASSAQPGYEQYF.

This chain uses TRBV5-1 with TRBJ1-4; weak D call: TRBD1 (6 bases). Germline V lookup: CDR1 SGHRS, CDR2 YFSETQ. V gave up 1 base and J gave up 8 bases, with 12 bases separating them. The CDR3 contains 14 residues. CDR3 nucleotide sequence: TGCGCCAGCAGCTTGAGGACAGATAAAGAAAAACTGTTTTTT. This translates into CASSLRTDKEKLFF.

The chain recombines TRBV11-2 with TRBJ2-7; 8 bases fit TRBD1. Germline CDR1 SGHAT, CDR2 FQNNGV. The CDR3 covers 12 residues. The V and J ends lost 5 bases and 4 bases, in that order; junction bases with no gene match: 1. The CDR3 nucleotides read TGTGCCAGCAGCACAGGGGGGTACGAGCAGTACTTC. Translating it yields CASSTGGYEQYF.

In its sample, this clone was seen a few times. This chain's CDR3 is CASSESKYSGDFTGELFF. CDR3 DNA sequence: TGCGCCAGCAGTGAGTCAAAATATAGCGGTGACTTCACCGGGGAGCTGTTTTTT. The chain links TRBV10-1 to TRBJ2-2, with a weak D call TRBD2 (6 bases). CDR1 and CDR2 from the germline V gene are WNHNN and SYGVQD (reference sequence). This CDR3 is built from 18 residues. Trimming took 0 bases from V and 4 from J, leaving 18 bases between them.

The chain couples TRBV7-9 to TRBJ1-4; the D is unclear. Trimming cost V 0 bases and J 1 base, with 3 bases left between them. The CDR3 has 14 amino acids. The germline gives CDR1 SEHNR, CDR2 FQNEAQ (reference sequence). CDR3 nucleotide sequence: TGTGCCAGCAGCTTAGCAGGAACTAATGAAAAACTGTTTTTT. The encoded protein is CASSLAGTNEKLFF.

The chain is built from TRBV27 and TRBJ2-7, with 9 bases lining up with TRBD1. From germline, CDR1 is MNHEY and CDR2 SMNVEV (reference sequence). The CDR3 length is 16 residues. With V trimmed by 5 bases and J by 5 bases, 13 bases remained unmatched. The CDR3 nucleotides are TGTGCCAGCAGTGAGGGGGGCGGGACAGGGCCGGACGAGCAGTACTTC. Protein product: CASSEGGGTGPDEQYF.

J is TRBJ1-1 and V is TRBV5-4; D gene uncertain. Trimming pared 4 bases from V and 1 base from J, leaving 11 bases between. Germline CDR1 reads SGHNT; CDR2 reads YYREEE (reference sequence). The CDR3 consists of 14 residues. The CDR3 reads CASSLRTENTEAFF. CDR3 in DNA: TGTGCCAGCAGCCTACGGACGGAGAACACTGAAGCTTTCTTT.